Below are 5 T cell receptor beta chains sequenced from a single sample in a study of T cells in Graves' hyperthyroidism and ophthalmopathy. The source material, RNA transcripts, was used to amplify TCR beta CDR3 regions. The HTBI set primed first-round TCR CDR3 RT-PCR. TCRdb redid the calling of the multiplex PCR reads with MiXCR, one entry per CDR3 protein. The sample holds 550,000 to 600,000 distinct CDR3 sequences, over 15% seen once. The sample consisted of blood. The receptors originated from a young woman with Graves' hyperthyroidism.

The chain is built from TRBV5-5 and TRBJ2-3; TRBD2 agrees at 15 bases. The CDR3 runs 18 residues. Germline V gene lookup returns CDR1 SGHKS and CDR2 YYEKEE (reference sequence). Trimming took 4 bases from V and 6 from J; bases not matched to a gene: 12. This chain's CDR3 is CASSRGTSGRSILDTQYF. CDR3 DNA sequence: TGTGCCAGCAGCAGGGGGACTAGCGGGAGGTCTATATTGGATACGCAGTATTTT.

In DNA form, the CDR3 reads TGTGCCAGCAGCAGACTAGCGGGGAACTCTGGGGCCAACGTCCTGACTTTC. Residues: CASSRLAGNSGANVLTF. The chain joins TRBV28 to TRBJ2-6; 11 nucleotides line up with TRBD2. The CDR3 runs 17 residues. With V trimmed by 6 bases and J by 0 bases, 4 bases remained unmatched. Germline V gene sequence: CDR1 MDHEN, CDR2 SYDVKM.

The J gene is TRBJ2-5, the V gene TRBV28; perhaps TRBD2 as D (7 bases). This CDR3 region has 14 residues. The V gene's germline CDR1 is MDHEN and CDR2 SYDVKM. Trimming shortened V by 5 bases and J by 4 bases, and 14 bases separated the two germline ends. CDR3 residues: CASSPAGARETQYF. The CDR3 nucleotides are TGTGCCAGCAGTCCCGCGGGGGCGCGAGAGACCCAGTACTTC.

This rearrangement joins TRBV10-2 to TRBJ2-7; 8 nucleotides align to TRBD1. The V and J ends lost 10 bases and 2 bases, in that order; junction bases with no gene match: 4. Germline CDR1 is WSHSY and CDR2 is SAAADI. CDR3 length: 12 amino acids. This CDR3 is CANGQGPYEQYF. CDR3 in DNA: TGCGCCAACGGACAGGGCCCCTACGAGCAGTACTTC.

This clonotype has just a few counts. The chain has TRBV19 and TRBJ2-3; TRBD1 might be the D (5 bases). The CDR3 has 12 residues. The germline gives CDR1 LNHDA, CDR2 SQIVND (reference sequence). V was cut by 8 bases and J by 5 bases, with 11 bases left in between. The CDR3 loop is CASSGSEDTQYF. The CDR3 nucleotides are TGTGCCAGTTCAGGGTCAGAAGATACGCAGTATTTT.